These 8 T cell receptor beta chains came from one sample sequenced in a study of neurological immune-mediated disorders (dated by TCRdb to the late 2010s). The method behind the library was 5' RACE. Sequencer: Illumina HiSeq 2500. The raw public reads went through TCRdb reprocessing: fastp at Q25, MiXCR clone calling, in-frame beta chains kept. Every distinct CDR3 protein forms one entry, paired with its most common genes and DNA. This sample is represented by some 16,000 distinct CDR3 sequences; about 15% of them were singletons. Of the sample, 12% to 15% falls within the top ten clones. Input material: PBMCs. All receptors derive from a man in his 60s with HTLV-1-associated myelopathy (HAM/TSP).

This clonotype was counted a single time. For the CDR3, the DNA is TGTGCCAGCAGCTTGAGCGGGGGGGGGGTAGATACGCAGTATTTT. It encodes CASSLSGGGVDTQYF. The chain recombines TRBV7-2 with TRBJ2-3; 10 bases are shared with TRBD2. The germline gives CDR1 SGHTA, CDR2 FQGNSA. The CDR3 totals 15 residues. With V trimmed by 3 bases and J by 5 bases, 5 bases remained unmatched. Supplemented by reference TRBV7-2 and TRBJ2-3, the full variable domain reads GAGVSQSPSNKVTEKGKDVELRCDPISGHTALYWYRQSLGQGLEFLIYFQGNSAPDKSGLPSDRFSAERTGGSVSTLTIQRTQQEDSAVYLCASSLSGGGVDTQYFGPGTRLTVL.

At least ten counts were recorded for this clonotype. The chain carries TRBV20-1 and TRBJ1-1, with no clear D. The V gene's germline CDR1 is DFQATT and CDR2 SNEGSKA (reference sequence). V was pared by 0 bases and J by 1 base, with 9 bases between. This CDR3 has 14 amino acids. The CDR3 DNA sequence: TGCAGTGCTAGAGATGGCAGGAAGAACACTGAAGCTTTCTTT. Residues: CSARDGRKNTEAFF.

This clonotype was recorded at least ten times. This chain uses TRBV30 with TRBJ2-3; 7 nucleotides line up with TRBD1. Per germline, CDR1 GTSNPN and CDR2 SVGIG (reference sequence). V lost 3 bases and J lost 1; bases outside the gene matches: 7. CDR3 length: 15 amino acids. CDR3 amino acids: CAWSATGTGTDTQYF. Written as DNA, the CDR3 is TGTGCCTGGAGCGCCACTGGGACAGGCACAGATACGCAGTATTTT.

Ten or more counts support this clonotype. The V and J genes are TRBV6-6 and TRBJ2-3; maybe TRBD2 (5 bases). There are 14 residues in the CDR3. Germline V gives CDR1 MNHNY, CDR2 SVGAGI (reference sequence). V gave up 8 bases and J gave up 3 bases, with 15 bases separating them. The CDR3 DNA sequence: TGTGCCAGCTCCCCAACTAGTAGAACAGATACGCAGTATTTT. It yields the protein CASSPTSRTDTQYF.

This clonotype was found many times. V is TRBV27 and J is TRBJ2-6, with D uncertain. This CDR3 is 15 amino acids long. Germline V gene sequence: CDR1 MNHEY, CDR2 SMNVEV (reference sequence). V dropped 2 bases and J dropped 1 base, with 6 bases sitting between them. DNA for the CDR3: TGTGCCAGCAGTTTACGGGTTTCTGGGGCCAACGTCCTGACTTTC. Amino acids: CASSLRVSGANVLTF.

This clonotype has ten or more counts. CDR3 DNA sequence: TGTGCCAGCAGCCACCCCCGGGACAGGGGGAATTCACCCCTCCACTTT. Protein product: CASSHPRDRGNSPLHF. The rearrangement links TRBV4-2 to TRBJ1-6, with 11 bases aligning to TRBD1. Germline trimming cut 3 bases from V and 7 bases from J; bases unmatched to any gene: 5. CDR3 length: 16 amino acids. CDR1 LGHNA and CDR2 YNFKEQ come from the germline V gene.

This clonotype was seen many times. The V call is TRBV20-1, the J call TRBJ2-5, with a weak D call TRBD2 (6 bases). Germline-derived CDR1 and CDR2 are DFQATT and SNEGSKA (reference sequence). V lost 3 bases to trimming and J lost 5 bases, with 13 bases between them. The CDR3 covers 13 residues. CDR3 protein: CSARGLVGETQYF. In DNA form, the CDR3 reads TGCAGTGCTAGGGGACTTGTCGGGGAGACCCAGTACTTC.

With respect to this clonotype: This may be a read error: a much more frequent sequence differs by one nucleotide. The rearrangement joins TRBV3-1 to TRBJ2-2, with 9 bases matching TRBD1. Germline values: CDR1 LGHDT, CDR2 YNNKEL (reference sequence). There are 15 residues in the CDR3. CDR3 sequence: CANSPGQGGTGELFF. CDR3 DNA sequence: TGTGCCAACAGCCCGGGACAGGGAGGGACCGGGGAGCTGTTTTTT.